This TCR beta chain appears in the sequencing data of a study of T cell responses to AZD1222 COVID-19 vaccine. General study points: Without day 14 samples, only post-peak T cell repertoires were studied. Nearly half of unique spike-specific TCRs reportedly avoided B.1.351 and B.1.1.7 mutated regions. The donors showed a predominance of white British ancestry and of females, with possible underestimation of clonal diversity.

Some clones are missing from TCRdb's copy, which holds only in-frame ones; the method was immunoSEQ multiplex PCR. The repertoire has fewer than 200,000 clones, 92% of them found once; the top ten carry roughly 4.4%. About this clone itself: Antigen specificity is unknown.

Per germline, CDR1 GTSNPN and CDR2 SVGIG (reference sequence). V gave up 4 bases and J gave up 8 bases, with 17 bases separating them. The CDR3 is 13 residues long. The source was peripheral blood, collected on day 0 of MenACWY control vaccination. J is TRBJ1-2 and V is TRBV30, with a tentative D call TRBD1 (5 bases). This receptor was identified in an adult in good health. The CDR3 bases are TGTGCCTGGACCCAGGGCCTTTGGAAGGGCTACACCTTC. The encoded protein is CAWTQGLWKGYTF.